The 28 T cell receptor beta chains given below trace back to one sample, sequenced in a study of regulatory T cells in long-lasting Graves disease. Sequencing libraries for TCR beta were prepared with iRepertoire HTBI primers and Arm-PCR of CDR3 regions. From the multiplex PCR reads, TCRdb called clonotypes with MiXCR, one entry per CDR3 protein. The sample has about 440,000 distinct CDR3 sequences, about a sixth seen once; the top ten hold around a quarter. This sample's time point: newly diagnosed GD, antithyroid drugs for less than 3 months. There was RNA extracted from PBMCs, and the TCR library was made from it. Separately, the same data were catalogued under a study of T cells in Graves' hyperthyroidism and ophthalmopathy.

The sample here was peripheral blood mononuclear cells (PBMCs), taken at new diagnosis, from a patient treated with antithyroid drugs. The receptors come from a woman between 18 and 30 years old with Graves disease.

The genes are TRBV20-1 and TRBJ2-7; TRBD2 agrees at 8 bases. CDR1 is DFQATT and CDR2 is SNEGSKA in the germline V gene (reference sequence). Trimming took 6 bases from V and 0 from J; bases not matched to a gene: 10. There are 15 residues in the CDR3. In DNA form, the CDR3 reads TGCAGTGCCCCGCCGACTAGCGATAGCTCCTACGAGCAGTACTTC. It encodes CSAPPTSDSSYEQYF.

Ten or more counts support this clonotype. The genes are TRBV28 and TRBJ1-5, with D possibly being TRBD1 (6 bases). V was trimmed by 3 bases and J by 0 bases, leaving 27 bases between them. The germline V gene encodes CDR1 MDHEN and CDR2 SYDVKM. This CDR3 contains 21 residues. The CDR3 is CASSFPGDLGIRTYSNQPQHF. In DNA form, the CDR3 reads TGTGCCAGCAGTTTCCCAGGGGATTTGGGGATACGAACTTATAGCAATCAGCCCCAGCATTTT.

Ten or more counts support this clonotype. V is TRBV20-1 and J is TRBJ2-1; TRBD1 matches 7 bases. In germline, CDR1 is DFQATT, CDR2 SNEGSKA (reference sequence). The junction had 7 bases not matched to a gene; V was cut back by 5 bases and J by 6 bases. The CDR3 covers 13 residues. In DNA, the CDR3 is TGCAGTGCTGAAACAGGGGTCGGCAATGAGCAGTTCTTC. It translates to CSAETGVGNEQFF.

This clonotype was seen a single time. The V gene is TRBV9, the J gene TRBJ2-7; 8 bases line up with TRBD2. The germline CDR1 and CDR2 sequences are SGDLS and YYNGEE. The CDR3 is made up of 14 amino acids. The trim removed 3 bases at V and 3 bases at J, leaving 5 bases unmatched. The DNA for the CDR3 is TGTGCCAGCAGCGCGACTAGCGCCTACTACGAGCAGTACTTC. Translating it yields CASSATSAYYEQYF.

The CDR3, as DNA: TGTGCCACCAGCCCAGGACAACTTGGGCTCACAGATACGCAGTATTTT. Translation: CATSPGQLGLTDTQYF. The gene calls are TRBV24-1 and TRBJ2-3, with D possibly TRBD1 on 5 matching bases. With 7 bases removed from V and 2 bases from J, the gap between germline ends came to 18 bases. Germline lookup yields CDR1 KGHDR and CDR2 SFDVKD. The CDR3 runs to 16 residues.

This clonotype was counted a few times. The chain joins TRBV7-9 to TRBJ2-1; D not certain. CDR1 is SEHNR, CDR2 FQNEAQ, per germline (reference sequence). CDR3 size: 13 residues. The V end lost 5 bases, the J end lost 9 bases, and 14 bases lay between the germline ends. This chain's CDR3 is CASSRGIESEQFF. CDR3 coding DNA: TGTGCCAGCAGCAGAGGCATCGAATCTGAGCAGTTCTTC.

Comments on this clonotype: This likely stems from a read error, as it lies one base from a far larger clone. V usage is TRBV7-3 and J usage is TRBJ2-7; possible D gene TRBD2, 6 bases. The germline gives CDR1 SGHTA, CDR2 FQGTGA. Trimming stripped 6 bases from V and 0 bases from J, with 18 bases between. This CDR3 contains 16 residues. The CDR3 spells CASSSRLVGTSYEQYF. In nucleotides, the CDR3 is TGTGCCAGCAGTTCCCGACTAGTGGGCACCTCCTACGAGCAGTACTTC.

This clonotype showed up many times. This chain links TRBV24-1 with TRBJ2-2, with 10 positions matching TRBD2. The V gene's germline CDR1 is KGHDR and CDR2 SFDVKD. The length of the CDR3 is 17 residues. After removal of 3 bases from V and 8 bases from J, the junction contained 11 bases not matched to a gene. The CDR3 loop is CATSDPRTSGYPGELFF. The DNA for the CDR3 is TGTGCCACCAGTGATCCCAGGACTAGCGGCTACCCGGGGGAGCTGTTTTTT.

V usage is TRBV14 and J usage is TRBJ1-2; a weak D match, TRBD1 (6 bases). CDR1 is SGHDN, CDR2 FVKESK, per germline. Trimming pared 6 bases from V and 4 bases from J, leaving 12 bases between. The CDR3 sequence is 13 residues long. CDR3 DNA sequence: TGTGCCAGCAGTCCCGGACAGAGCTATGGCTACACCTTC. Translating it yields CASSPGQSYGYTF.

This clonotype showed up many times. The rearrangement uses TRBV20-1 and TRBJ2-6, with a tentative D call TRBD1 (6 bases). V gave up 6 bases and J gave up 0 bases, with 12 bases separating them. Germline CDR1 is DFQATT and CDR2 is SNEGSKA (reference sequence). The CDR3 consists of 15 residues. The CDR3 nucleotides are TGCAGTGCCCTTCAGGACAGCTCTGGGGCCAACGTCCTGACTTTC. Protein: CSALQDSSGANVLTF.

This clonotype was counted many times. CDR3 coding DNA: TGTGCCAGCAGCCCACCATCGACAGGGCGGGAGACCCAGTACTTC. Protein: CASSPPSTGRETQYF. The chain is built from TRBV7-8 and TRBJ2-5; 7 bases map to TRBD1. J gave up 5 bases and V 5 bases, and 11 bases lay outside the gene matches. From germline, CDR1 is SGHVS and CDR2 FQNEAQ. The CDR3 loop spans 15 amino acids.

V gene TRBV20-1 combines with J gene TRBJ1-6, with D uncertain. V dropped 0 bases and J dropped 7 bases, with 10 bases sitting between them. The CDR3 totals 14 residues. The germline V gene has CDR1 DFQATT and CDR2 SNEGSKA (reference sequence). The CDR3 spells CSARDGSENSPLHF. As DNA, the CDR3 is TGCAGTGCTAGAGATGGCAGTGAGAATTCACCCCTCCACTTT.

This chain joins TRBV29-1 and TRBJ1-2, with D uncertain. Germline assignment: CDR1 SQVTM and CDR2 ANQGSEA. V was shortened by 0 bases and J by 3 bases, with 8 bases between the two germline ends. CDR3 length: 13 amino acids. Here the CDR3 reads CSVEDPEHYGYTF. As DNA, the CDR3 is TGCAGCGTTGAAGATCCGGAACACTATGGCTACACCTTC.

This clonotype was seen a handful of times. DNA of the CDR3: TGTGCCAGCAGGCCGGGACTCTCTTCCGCAGATACGCAGTATTTT. Translation: CASRPGLSSADTQYF. The rearrangement links TRBV12-3 or TRBV12-4 to TRBJ2-3; a possible D gene is TRBD2 (6 bases). The CDR3 contains 15 residues. The ends were cut back, 6 bases at V and 4 bases at J, with 17 bases in the middle.

This clonotype was counted only a few times. V is TRBV12-3 or TRBV12-4 and J is TRBJ2-2, with 7 nucleotides matching TRBD2. This CDR3 region has 17 residues. After removal of 1 base from V and 1 base from J, the junction contained 6 bases not matched to a gene. CDR3 bases: TGTGCCAGCAGTTTAGAGGCGGGAGCCCTGAACACCGGGGAGCTGTTTTTT. It yields the protein CASSLEAGALNTGELFF.

V usage is TRBV7-9 and J usage is TRBJ2-3; perhaps TRBD2 as D (6 bases). Germline CDR1 SEHNR, CDR2 FQNEAQ (reference sequence). The CDR3 runs 13 residues. Between the trimmed V and J ends, which lost 5 bases and 7 bases, there was a span of 13 bases. CDR3 sequence reads: CASSPRERNTQYF. CDR3 nucleotide sequence: TGTGCCAGCAGCCCCCGGGAGCGGAATACGCAGTATTTT.

This clonotype was counted between two and nine times. The genes are TRBV7-9 and TRBJ2-7, with D possibly being TRBD1 (5 bases). V lost 5 bases and J lost 1, with 12 bases in between. The CDR3 is 14 residues long. Germline V gene lookup returns CDR1 SEHNR and CDR2 FQNEAQ (reference sequence). DNA of the CDR3: TGTGCCAGCAGCCAATTCGACAGATCCTACGAGCAGTACTTC. Translation: CASSQFDRSYEQYF.

Here the CDR3 reads CSASSWGTSLDNEQFF. The CDR3 nucleotides are TGCAGTGCCAGCAGCTGGGGGACTAGTTTGGACAATGAGCAGTTCTTC. The V and J genes are TRBV20-1 and TRBJ2-1; 8 bases match TRBD2. The junction had 15 bases not matched to a gene; V was cut back by 6 bases and J by 5 bases. This CDR3 has 16 residues. CDR1 and CDR2 (germline): DFQATT, SNEGSKA (reference sequence).

The chain joins TRBV30 to TRBJ2-7; 7 bases fit TRBD2. Germline-derived CDR1 and CDR2 are GTSNPN and SVGIG (reference sequence). V shed 0 bases and J 5 bases; nucleotides not matched to a gene: 4. The CDR3 has 13 residues. The CDR3 is CAWSVTSGNEQYF. Written as DNA, the CDR3 is TGTGCCTGGAGTGTAACGAGCGGGAACGAGCAGTACTTC.

This clonotype was counted many times. The chain uses TRBV12-3 or TRBV12-4 and TRBJ2-1; D possibly matches TRBD1 or TRBD2 (5 bases each). Trimming took 6 bases from V and 9 from J, leaving 27 bases between them. CDR3 length: 17 amino acids. CDR3 nucleotides: TGTGCCAGCAGACCCAGGGCAGGGAGAAGCGTTGGGAGTGAGCAGTTCTTC. Its protein is CASRPRAGRSVGSEQFF.

At least ten counts were recorded for this clonotype. V usage is TRBV15 and J usage is TRBJ2-7; 13 bases align to TRBD2. V lost 2 bases, J lost 7 bases, and 17 bases stayed unmatched. CDR3 length: 19 residues. The V gene's germline CDR1 is LNHNV and CDR2 YYDKDF (reference sequence). This chain's CDR3 is CATSRYPPEGTSGTCEQYF. CDR3 in DNA: TGTGCCACCAGCAGATACCCCCCGGAGGGGACTAGCGGGACGTGTGAGCAGTACTTC.

The CDR3 DNA follows: TGTGCCAGCAGCTCCAGACCGGGGGGCGCAGGAGGCTACACCTTC. This codes for CASSSRPGGAGGYTF. The genes are TRBV9 and TRBJ1-2; a possible D gene is TRBD1 (6 bases). The CDR3 sequence is 15 residues long. Germline values: CDR1 SGDLS, CDR2 YYNGEE. Between the trimmed V and J ends, which lost 4 bases and 8 bases, there was a span of 21 bases. Looking up the rest from reference TRBV9 and TRBJ1-2 gives the full variable domain: DSGVTQTPKHLITATGQRVTLRCSPRSGDLSVYWYQQSLDQGLQFLIQYYNGEERAKGNILERFSAQQFPDLHSELNLSSLELGDSALYFCASSSRPGGAGGYTFGSGTRLTVV.

This clonotype was found many times. This chain connects TRBV6-1 to TRBJ2-3; 8 bases align to TRBD1. The CDR3 is 16 amino acids. After removal of 10 bases from V and 3 bases from J, the junction contained 15 bases not matched to a gene. Germline V gene lookup returns CDR1 MNHNS and CDR2 SASEGT. Here the CDR3 reads CAITRQGLGVTDTQYF. CDR3 DNA sequence: TGTGCCATCACTAGACAGGGGTTGGGGGTAACAGATACGCAGTATTTT.

This clonotype was seen ten or more times. The chain is built from TRBV6-1 and TRBJ2-5; 7 bases line up with TRBD2. The CDR3 has 16 amino acids. CDR1 MNHNS and CDR2 SASEGT come from the germline V gene. V was pared by 4 bases and J by 2 bases, with 10 bases of the junction left unmatched. The DNA of the CDR3 is TGTGCCAGCAGTGGACCGGAGCGGGGTATACAAGAGACCCAGTACTTC. This encodes CASSGPERGIQETQYF.

The chain carries TRBV28 and TRBJ1-2; no reliable D call. The ends were cut back, 4 bases at V and 6 bases at J, with 12 bases in the middle. Germline loops: CDR1 MDHEN, CDR2 SYDVKM. The CDR3 is 13 residues long. The CDR3 loop is CASSSEGMNGYTF. DNA of the CDR3: TGTGCCAGCAGTTCGGAAGGGATGAATGGCTACACCTTC.

The V call is TRBV27, the J call TRBJ1-2, with 7 bases aligning to TRBD1. The CDR3 is made up of 15 amino acids. After removal of 4 bases from V and 3 bases from J, the junction contained 8 bases not matched to a gene. The germline CDR1 and CDR2 sequences are MNHEY and SMNVEV (reference sequence). The DNA for the CDR3 is TGTGCCAGCAGTTCCCAGAACGACAGGGACTATGGCTACACCTTC. Its protein is CASSSQNDRDYGYTF.

This chain links TRBV18 with TRBJ2-7, with a weak D call TRBD1 (6 bases). The CDR3 is 18 amino acids. Deletions cut 1 base from V and 2 bases from J, with 21 bases between. Germline CDR1 reads KGHSH; CDR2 reads LQKENI. CDR3 sequence reads: CASSPHRPPGQSTYEQYF. The CDR3 nucleotides read TGTGCCAGCTCACCACATCGCCCCCCGGGACAATCAACCTACGAGCAGTACTTC.

This clonotype was found many times. The chain couples TRBV28 to TRBJ2-2, with 7 bases matching TRBD1. With V trimmed by 7 bases and J by 7 bases, 6 bases remained unmatched. This CDR3 has 13 residues. CDR1 is MDHEN and CDR2 is SYDVKM in the germline V gene. In DNA form, the CDR3 reads TGTGCCAGCAATGACAGGGCGTTCGGGGAGCTGTTTTTT. This gives the protein CASNDRAFGELFF.